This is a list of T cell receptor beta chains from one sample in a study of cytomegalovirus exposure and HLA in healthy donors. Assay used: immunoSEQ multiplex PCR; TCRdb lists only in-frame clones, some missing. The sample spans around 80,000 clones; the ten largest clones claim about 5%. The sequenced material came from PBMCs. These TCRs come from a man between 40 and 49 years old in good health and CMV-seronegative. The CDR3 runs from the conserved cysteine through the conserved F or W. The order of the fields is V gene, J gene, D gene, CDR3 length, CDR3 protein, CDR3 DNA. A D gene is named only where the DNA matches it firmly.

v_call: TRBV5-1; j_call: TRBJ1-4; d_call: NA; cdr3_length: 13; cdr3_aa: CASSDPRGEKLFF; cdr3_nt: TGCGCCAGCAGCGACCCAAGGGGTGAAAAACTGTTTTTT
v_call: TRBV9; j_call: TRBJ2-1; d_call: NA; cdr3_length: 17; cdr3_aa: CASSFGAGASSYNEQFF; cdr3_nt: TGTGCCAGCAGCTTCGGGGCAGGGGCCAGCTCCTACAATGAGCAGTTCTTC
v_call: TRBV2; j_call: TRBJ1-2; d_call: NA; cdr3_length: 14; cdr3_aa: CASSDNLDSYGYTF; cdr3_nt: TGTGCCAGCAGTGACAATCTGGACAGCTATGGCTACACCTTC
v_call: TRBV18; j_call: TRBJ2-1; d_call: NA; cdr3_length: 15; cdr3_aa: CASSPSGTSYNEQFF; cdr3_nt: TGTGCCAGCTCACCTAGCGGAACCTCCTACAATGAGCAGTTCTTC
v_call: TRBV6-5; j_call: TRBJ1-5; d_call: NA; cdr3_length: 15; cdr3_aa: CASSYSEDSNQPQHF; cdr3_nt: TGTGCCAGCAGTTACTCGGAGGATAGCAATCAGCCCCAGCATTTT
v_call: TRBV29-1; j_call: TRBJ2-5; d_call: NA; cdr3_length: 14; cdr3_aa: CSGRGGAYQETQYF; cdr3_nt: TGCAGCGGGCGGGGCGGGGCGTACCAAGAGACCCAGTACTTC
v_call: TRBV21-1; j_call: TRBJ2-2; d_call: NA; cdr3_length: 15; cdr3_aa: CASIGGTGGPGELFF; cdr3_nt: TGTGCCAGCATCGGGGGGACAGGGGGACCCGGGGAGCTGTTTTTT
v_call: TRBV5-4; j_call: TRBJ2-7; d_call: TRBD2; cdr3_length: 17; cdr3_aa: CASGGTSGGIVPDEQYF; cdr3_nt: TGTGCCAGCGGAGGGACTAGCGGGGGGATCGTACCCGACGAGCAGTACTTC
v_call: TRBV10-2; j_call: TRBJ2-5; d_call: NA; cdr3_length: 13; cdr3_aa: CASSESWRETQYF; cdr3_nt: TGCGCCAGCAGTGAGTCGTGGAGGGAGACCCAGTACTTC
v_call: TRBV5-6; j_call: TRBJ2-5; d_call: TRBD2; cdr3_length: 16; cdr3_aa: CASSTYHYSGEETQYF; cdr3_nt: TGTGCCAGCAGCACCTACCACTACAGCGGGGAGGAGACCCAGTACTTC
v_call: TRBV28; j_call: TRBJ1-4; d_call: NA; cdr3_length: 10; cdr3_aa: CASFSEKLFF; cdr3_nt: TGTGCCAGTTTCAGTGAAAAACTGTTTTTT
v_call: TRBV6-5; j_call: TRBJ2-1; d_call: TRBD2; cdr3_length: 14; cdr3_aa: CASSSSGDNNEQFF; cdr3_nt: TGTGCCAGCAGTTCCAGCGGGGATAACAATGAGCAGTTCTTC
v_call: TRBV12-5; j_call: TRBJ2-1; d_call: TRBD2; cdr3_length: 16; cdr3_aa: CASGLLAGGSYNEQFF; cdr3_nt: TGTGCTAGTGGTTTACTAGCGGGGGGAAGCTACAATGAGCAGTTCTTC
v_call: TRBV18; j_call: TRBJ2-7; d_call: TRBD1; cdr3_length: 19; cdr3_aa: CASSPTGTGDGLLVYEQYF; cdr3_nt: TGTGCCAGCTCACCAACAGGGACAGGGGACGGATTACTAGTCTACGAGCAGTACTTC
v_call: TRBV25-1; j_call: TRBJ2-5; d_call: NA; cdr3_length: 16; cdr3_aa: CASSGNQPGAQETQYF; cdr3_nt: TGTGCCAGCAGTGGTAACCAACCGGGAGCACAAGAGACCCAGTACTTC
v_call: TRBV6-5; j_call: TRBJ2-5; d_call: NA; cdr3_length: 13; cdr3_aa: CASSYGPQETQYF; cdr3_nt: TGTGCCAGCAGTTACGGGCCTCAAGAGACCCAGTACTTC
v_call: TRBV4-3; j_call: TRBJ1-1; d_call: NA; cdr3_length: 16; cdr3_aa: CASSQETGRLNTEAFF; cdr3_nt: TGCGCCAGCAGCCAAGAGACAGGACGATTGAACACTGAAGCTTTCTTT
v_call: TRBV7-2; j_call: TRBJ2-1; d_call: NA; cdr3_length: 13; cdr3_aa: CASSLNSYNEQFF; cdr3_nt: TGTGCCAGCAGCTTAAACTCATACAATGAGCAGTTCTTC
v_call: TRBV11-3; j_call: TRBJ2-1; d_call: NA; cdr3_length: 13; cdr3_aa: CASSPGLLGEQFF; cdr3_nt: TGTGCCAGCAGCCCGGGACTCCTGGGGGAGCAGTTCTTC
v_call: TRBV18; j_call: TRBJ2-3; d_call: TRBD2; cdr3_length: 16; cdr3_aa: CASSRRLAGATDTQYF; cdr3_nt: TGTGCCAGCTCACGACGACTAGCGGGAGCCACAGATACGCAGTATTTT
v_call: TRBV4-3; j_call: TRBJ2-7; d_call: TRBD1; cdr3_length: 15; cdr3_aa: CASSQGQGALNEQYF; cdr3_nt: TGCGCCAGCAGCCAAGGACAGGGGGCGCTTAACGAGCAGTACTTC
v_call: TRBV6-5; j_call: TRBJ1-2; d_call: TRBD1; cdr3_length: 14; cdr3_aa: CASSEPDRAHGYTF; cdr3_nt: TGTGCCAGCAGCGAGCCCGACAGGGCTCATGGCTACACCTTC
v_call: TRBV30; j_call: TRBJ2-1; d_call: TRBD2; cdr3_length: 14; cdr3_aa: CAWSGSGGYNEQFF; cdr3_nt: TGTGCCTGGAGTGGTAGCGGGGGCTACAATGAGCAGTTCTTC
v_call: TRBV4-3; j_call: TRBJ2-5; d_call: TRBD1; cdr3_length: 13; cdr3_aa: CASSRGQGETQYF; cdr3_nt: TGCGCCAGCAGCCGCGGACAGGGCGAGACCCAGTACTTC
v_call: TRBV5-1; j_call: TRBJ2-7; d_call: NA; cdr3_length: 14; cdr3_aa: CASSLGHGLNEQYF; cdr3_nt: TGCGCCAGCAGCTTGGGACATGGACTAAACGAGCAGTACTTC
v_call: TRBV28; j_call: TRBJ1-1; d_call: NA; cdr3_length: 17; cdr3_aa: CASSSLLRGAGEAEAFF; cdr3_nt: TGTGCCAGCAGTTCGCTTCTGAGGGGCGCGGGAGAGGCTGAAGCTTTCTTT
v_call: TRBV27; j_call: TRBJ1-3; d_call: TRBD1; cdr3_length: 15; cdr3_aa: CASRLTGVSGNTIYF; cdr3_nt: TGTGCCAGCAGACTAACAGGGGTCTCTGGAAACACCATATATTTT
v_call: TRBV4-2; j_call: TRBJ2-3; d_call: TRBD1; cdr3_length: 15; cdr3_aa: CASSQRTGGTDTQYF; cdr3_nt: TGTGCCAGCAGCCAGCGGACAGGGGGCACAGATACGCAGTATTTT
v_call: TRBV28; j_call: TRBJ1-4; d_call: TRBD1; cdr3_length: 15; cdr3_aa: CASSLEGAVNEKLFF; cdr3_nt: TGTGCCAGCAGTTTAGAGGGGGCTGTTAATGAAAAACTGTTTTTT
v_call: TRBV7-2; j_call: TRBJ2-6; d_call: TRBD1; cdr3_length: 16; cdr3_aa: CASSLQGAAGANVLTF; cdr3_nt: TGTGCCAGCAGCCTACAGGGGGCGGCTGGGGCCAACGTCCTGACTTTC
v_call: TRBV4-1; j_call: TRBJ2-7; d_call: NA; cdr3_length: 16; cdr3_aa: CASSLEARSSKSVQYF; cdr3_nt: TGCGCCAGCAGCCTTGAGGCCCGTTCAAGTAAGAGTGTGCAGTACTTC
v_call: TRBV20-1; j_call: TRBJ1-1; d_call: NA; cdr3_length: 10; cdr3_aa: CSANGNEAFF; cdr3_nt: TGCAGTGCTAATGGCAATGAAGCTTTCTTT
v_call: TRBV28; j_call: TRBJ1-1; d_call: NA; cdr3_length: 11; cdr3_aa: CASTSRTEAFF; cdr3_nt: TGTGCCAGCACCTCGAGGACTGAAGCTTTCTTT
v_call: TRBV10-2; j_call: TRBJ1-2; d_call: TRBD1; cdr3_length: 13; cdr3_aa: CASSERTGGGYTF; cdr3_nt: TGCGCCAGCAGTGAGAGGACAGGGGGAGGCTACACCTTC
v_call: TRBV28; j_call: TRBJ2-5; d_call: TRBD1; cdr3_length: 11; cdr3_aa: CASRDTGVSDF; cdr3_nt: TGTGCCAGCAGGGATACAGGGGTCTCAGACTTC
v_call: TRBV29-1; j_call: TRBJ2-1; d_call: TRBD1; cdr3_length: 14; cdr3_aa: CSAERQGTVNEQFF; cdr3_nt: TGCAGCGCCGAAAGACAGGGAACCGTCAATGAGCAGTTCTTC
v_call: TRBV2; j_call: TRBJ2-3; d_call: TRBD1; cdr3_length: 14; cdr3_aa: CASSLNRGADTQYF; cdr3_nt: TGTGCCAGCAGTTTGAACAGGGGCGCAGATACGCAGTATTTT
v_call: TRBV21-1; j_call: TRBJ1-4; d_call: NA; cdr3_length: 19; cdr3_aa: CASSNTSRRGAGGDEKLFF; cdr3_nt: TGTGCCAGCAGCAATACCTCGCGTCGGGGAGCAGGGGGAGATGAAAAACTGTTTTTT
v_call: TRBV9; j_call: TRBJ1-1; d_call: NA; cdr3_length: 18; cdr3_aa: CASSPRPTGILRDTEAFF; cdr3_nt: TGTGCCAGCAGCCCTAGACCGACAGGCATTTTGCGGGACACTGAAGCTTTCTTT
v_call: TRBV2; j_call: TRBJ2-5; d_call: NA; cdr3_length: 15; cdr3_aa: CASSKTGISQETQYF; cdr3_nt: TGTGCCAGCAGTAAAACAGGGATCTCCCAAGAGACCCAGTACTTC
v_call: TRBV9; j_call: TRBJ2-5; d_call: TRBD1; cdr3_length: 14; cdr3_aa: CASSVGTGVETQYF; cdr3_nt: TGTGCCAGCAGCGTTGGGACAGGTGTAGAGACCCAGTACTTC
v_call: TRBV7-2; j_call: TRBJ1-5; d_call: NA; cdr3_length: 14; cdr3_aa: CASSLAGVSEPQHF; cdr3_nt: TGTGCCAGCAGCTTAGCCGGGGTCAGCGAGCCCCAGCATTTT
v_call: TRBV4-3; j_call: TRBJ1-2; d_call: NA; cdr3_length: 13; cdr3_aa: CASSQEQGNGYTF; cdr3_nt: TGCGCCAGCAGCCAAGAGCAGGGTAATGGCTACACCTTC
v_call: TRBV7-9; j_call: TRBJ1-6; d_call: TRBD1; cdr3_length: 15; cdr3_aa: CASSPGQGNNSPLHF; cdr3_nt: TGTGCCAGCAGCCCGGGACAGGGTAATAATTCACCCCTCCACTTT
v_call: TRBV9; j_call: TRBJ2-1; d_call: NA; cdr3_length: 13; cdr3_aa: CASSGVLSHEQFF; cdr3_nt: TGTGCCAGCAGCGGAGTCCTGAGCCATGAGCAGTTCTTC
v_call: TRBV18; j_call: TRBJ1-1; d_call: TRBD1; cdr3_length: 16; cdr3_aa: CASSPLGTGGDGEAFF; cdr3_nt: TGTGCCAGCTCACCACTCGGGACAGGGGGCGACGGTGAAGCTTTCTTT
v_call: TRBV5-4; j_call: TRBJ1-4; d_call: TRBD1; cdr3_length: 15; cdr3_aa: CASSLVTGANEKLFF; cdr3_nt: TGTGCCAGCAGCTTGGTTACAGGGGCGAATGAAAAACTGTTTTTT
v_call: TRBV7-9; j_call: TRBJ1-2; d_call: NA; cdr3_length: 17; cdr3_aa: CASSPPPPQETNYGYTF; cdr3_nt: TGTGCCAGCAGCCCCCCGCCCCCACAAGAAACCAACTATGGCTACACCTTC
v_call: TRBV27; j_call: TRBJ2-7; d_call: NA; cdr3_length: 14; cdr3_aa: CASSLGGSSYEQYF; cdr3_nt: TGTGCCAGCAGTTTAGGGGGCAGCTCCTACGAGCAGTACTTC
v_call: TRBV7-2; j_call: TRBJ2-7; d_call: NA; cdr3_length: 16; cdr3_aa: CASSLAGDRPRRAEYF; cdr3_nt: TGTGCCAGCAGCTTAGCCGGTGACAGGCCTCGTCGGGCGGAGTACTTC
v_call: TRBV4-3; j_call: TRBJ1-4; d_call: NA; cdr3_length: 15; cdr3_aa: CASSQDGGDNEKLFF; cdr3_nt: TGCGCCAGCAGCCAAGATGGGGGGGATAATGAAAAACTGTTTTTT
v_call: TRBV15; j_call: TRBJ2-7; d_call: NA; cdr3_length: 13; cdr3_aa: CATSRESRVEQYF; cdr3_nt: TGTGCCACCAGCCGGGAGAGCCGGGTCGAGCAGTACTTC
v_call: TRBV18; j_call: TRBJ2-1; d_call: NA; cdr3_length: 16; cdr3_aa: CASSPLPGDPYNEQFF; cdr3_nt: TGTGCCAGCTCACCACTCCCGGGGGACCCCTACAATGAGCAGTTCTTC
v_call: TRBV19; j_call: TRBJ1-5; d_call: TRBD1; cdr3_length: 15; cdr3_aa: CASGRDRGLDQPQHF; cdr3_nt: TGTGCCAGTGGCCGAGACAGGGGTCTCGATCAGCCCCAGCATTTT
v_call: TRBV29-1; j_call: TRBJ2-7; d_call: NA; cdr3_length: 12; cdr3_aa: CSVEVLADEQYF; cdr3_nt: TGCAGCGTGGAGGTACTGGCAGACGAGCAGTACTTC
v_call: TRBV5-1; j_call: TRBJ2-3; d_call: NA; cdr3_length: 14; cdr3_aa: CASSRETSTDTQYF; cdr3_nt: TGCGCCAGCAGCCGGGAGACTTCCACAGATACGCAGTATTTT
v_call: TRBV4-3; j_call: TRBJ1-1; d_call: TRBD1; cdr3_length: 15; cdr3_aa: CASSQPGQWGFEAFF; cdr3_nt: TGCGCCAGCAGCCAACCGGGACAGTGGGGCTTTGAAGCTTTCTTT